This is a list of T cell receptor beta chains from one sample in a study of T-cell reconstitution after alpha-beta-depleted transplantation in children. MiXCR was run by TCRdb on the PCR reads, yielding one entry per CDR3 protein. This table holds about 580,000 distinct CDR3 sequences, 23% found once. This specimen consisted of PBMCs, mostly from graft donor cells, obtained 360 days after TCRalphabeta/CD19-depleted stem cell transplant. The receptors derive from a boy younger than two who had a stem cell transplant for acute myeloid leukemia, so the T cells may come from the graft donor. Each CDR3 is given with its conserved first and last residue. D genes are given only for firm matches. Size is stated for part of the rows, as once, few or many counts, or as a class when the clone is expanded.

v_gene	d_gene	j_gene	abundance	CDR3nt	CDR3aa
TRBV12-3/TRBV12-4	TRBD1	TRBJ2-1	few	TGTGCCAGCAGTACAGGGGGCGGGGATGAGCAGTTCTTC	CASSTGGGDEQFF
TRBV20-1	.	TRBJ2-3	.	TGCAGTGCGGCCAAGAGGGGTACAGATACGCAGTATTTT	CSAAKRGTDTQYF
TRBV12-2	.	TRBJ2-2	.	TGTGCAAGTCGCTTTTCGGTAGCGGGGACGAACACCGGGGAGCTGTTTTTT	CASRFSVAGTNTGELFF
TRBV5-5	.	TRBJ1-5	many	TGTGCCAGCAGCCACTGGGAAGCCCAGCATTTT	CASSHWEAQHF
TRBV6-5	.	TRBJ1-2	few	TGTGCCAGCAGTTACTCGAGTGGGTCTCGGAGTAACTATGGCTACACCTTC	CASSYSSGSRSNYGYTF
TRBV7-2	TRBD2	TRBJ2-5	.	TGTGCCAGCAGCTTAGCGCGGGCTAGCGGGAGCCAAGAGACCCAGTACTTC	CASSLARASGSQETQYF
TRBV7-3	TRBD2	TRBJ2-7	few	TGTGCCAGCAGCCTAGGGACTAGCGGGGCCGAGCAGTACTTC	CASSLGTSGAEQYF
TRBV20-1	.	TRBJ1-2	.	TGCAGTGCTGCGATGATGGGGGGTGTCTATGGCTACACCTTC	CSAAMMGGVYGYTF
TRBV20-1	TRBD1	TRBJ2-1	many	TGCAGTGCTAGAGAATGGGACAGGGAATACGAGCAGTTCTTC	CSAREWDREYEQFF
TRBV6-6	.	TRBJ2-5	.	TGTGCCAGCCACAAGTGGGCTCAAGAGACCCAGTACTTC	CASHKWAQETQYF
TRBV9	TRBD1	TRBJ2-2	.	TGTGCCAGCAGCGCCTCCTGGACAGGGGGCGTCACCGGGGAGCTGTTTTTT	CASSASWTGGVTGELFF
TRBV20-1	.	TRBJ1-1	few	TGCAGTGCTCCAGGGGACATTGAAGCTTTCTTT	CSAPGDIEAFF
TRBV4-3	.	TRBJ2-1	many	TGCGCCAGCAGCCAAGGAAATTACGGGGATGAGCAGTTCTTC	CASSQGNYGDEQFF
TRBV10-3	.	TRBJ1-5	many	TGTGCCATCAGTAAACAGGATAGCAATCAGCCCCAGCATTTT	CAISKQDSNQPQHF
TRBV4-1	TRBD1	TRBJ2-2	.	TGCGCCAGCAGCCAAGTGTCTGTAGGGACAGGGATTGTTGATTACACCGGGGAGCTGTTTTTT	CASSQVSVGTGIVDYTGELFF
TRBV2	.	TRBJ2-4	.	TGTGCCAGCAGTGTGGGGAAAAACATTCAGTACTTC	CASSVGKNIQYF
TRBV20-1	TRBD2	TRBJ2-3	.	TGCAGTGCTACGATACTAGCGGGGAGCACAGATACGCAGTATTTT	CSATILAGSTDTQYF
TRBV9	.	TRBJ2-2	few	TGTGCCAGCAGCGGGAGCGCTCCCGATCCCACCGGGGAGCTGTTTTTT	CASSGSAPDPTGELFF
TRBV29-1	TRBD1	TRBJ1-1	.	TGCAGCACGGGACAGGGGGCGAACACTGAAGCTTTCTTT	CSTGQGANTEAFF
TRBV12-3/TRBV12-4	TRBD2	TRBJ2-1	.	TGTGCCAGCAAAGGACTAGCGGGGGTGACGAATGAGCAGTTCTTC	CASKGLAGVTNEQFF
TRBV15	.	TRBJ2-6	many	TGTGCCACCAGCAGGGCCCAGTCCTACTCTGGGGCCAACGTCCTGACTTTC	CATSRAQSYSGANVLTF
TRBV2	TRBD1	TRBJ2-1	many	TGTGCCAGCACCTTCGACAGGGGGCGGGTTGAGCAGTTCTTC	CASTFDRGRVEQFF
TRBV6-5	TRBD2	TRBJ2-3	.	TGTGCCAGCAGTTACCTCGGACTAGCGGGGTCAGATACGCAGTATTTT	CASSYLGLAGSDTQYF
TRBV10-2	TRBD2	TRBJ2-1	few	TGCGCCAGCAGTGAGCCGATAGGGACTAGCATCAATGAGCAGTTCTTC	CASSEPIGTSINEQFF
TRBV20-1	.	TRBJ2-7	few	TGCAGTGCTAGAGATCCTAGCAGTAGCGCCTACGAGCAGTACTTC	CSARDPSSSAYEQYF
TRBV5-1	.	TRBJ1-5	.	TGCGCCAGCAGCGAAGGGACGGGTGGGCCCCAGCATTTT	CASSEGTGGPQHF
TRBV15	.	TRBJ2-2	.	TGTGCCACCAGCAGAGATGGGGAGCTGTTTTTT	CATSRDGELFF
TRBV20-1	.	TRBJ1-5	few	TGCAGTGCTGGCTGGGGTGGCAATCAGCCCCAGCATTTT	CSAGWGGNQPQHF
TRBV6-1	.	TRBJ1-4	.	TGTGCCAGCAGCCCCAGTAATGGGGCCGGGAAACTGTTTTTT	CASSPSNGAGKLFF
TRBV20-1	TRBD2	TRBJ2-7	few	TGCAGTGCGACCACTAGCGGGGGCCGTACCTACTCCTACGAGCAGTACTTC	CSATTSGGRTYSYEQYF
TRBV20-1	.	TRBJ2-3	many	TGCAGTGCTAGTAAGACTAGCACAGATACGCAGTATTTT	CSASKTSTDTQYF
TRBV10-3	.	TRBJ1-6	many	TGTGCCATCAGTGAGTCCAGGGGTATATCACCCCTCCACTTT	CAISESRGISPLHF
TRBV6-5	.	TRBJ1-1	.	TGTGCCAGCAGTTCGATTGGGGATGTGAACACTGAAGCTTTCTTT	CASSSIGDVNTEAFF
TRBV28	TRBD1	TRBJ2-5	many	TGTGCCAGCAGAGAAACAGGGGGCAAAGAGACCCAGTACTTC	CASRETGGKETQYF
TRBV20-1	.	TRBJ1-1	.	TGCAGTGGCCGCGGGTCAGGGGTCTCTGAAGCTTTCTTT	CSGRGSGVSEAFF
TRBV20-1	.	TRBJ2-5	few	TGCAGTGCTAGAGGGGAGAATCAAGAGACCCAGTACTTC	CSARGENQETQYF
TRBV19	.	TRBJ1-1	.	TGTGCCAGTAGTAACATCATGAACACTGAAGCTTTCTTT	CASSNIMNTEAFF
TRBV29-1	TRBD2	TRBJ2-3	.	TGCAGCGTTGAACCCGGGGGGGGAACAGATACGCAGTATTTT	CSVEPGGGTDTQYF
TRBV12-3/TRBV12-4	.	TRBJ1-1	.	TGTGCCAGCAGTTCCTTCTTGGACACTGAAGCTTTCTTT	CASSSFLDTEAFF
TRBV4-1	.	TRBJ1-1	.	TGCGCCAGCAGCTCAGTAGGTTCTGAAGCTTTCTTT	CASSSVGSEAFF
TRBV7-2	.	TRBJ2-5	few	TGTGCCAGCAGCCTGGGGGCTTACCCAGAGACCCAGTACTTC	CASSLGAYPETQYF
TRBV6-5	TRBD1	TRBJ2-3	.	TGTGCCAGCAGTTACAAGGTGACAGGGAGAGGCACAGATACGCAGTATTTT	CASSYKVTGRGTDTQYF
TRBV4-1	.	TRBJ2-5	.	TGCGCCAGCAGCCAAGTAATGAGGGACCAAGAGACCCAGTACTTC	CASSQVMRDQETQYF
TRBV20-1	TRBD1	TRBJ1-1	.	TGCAGTGCTGTACAGGGGCAAGCTTTCTTT	CSAVQGQAFF
TRBV6-5	TRBD2	TRBJ2-2	many	TGTGCCAGCGGGGGGGTCAACACCGGGGAGCTGTTTTTT	CASGGVNTGELFF
TRBV15	.	TRBJ1-4	.	TGTGCCACCAGCAGGGAACATCATGGGACGGGTGTAGAAAAACTGTTTTTT	CATSREHHGTGVEKLFF
TRBV12-3/TRBV12-4	.	TRBJ1-2	many	TGTGCCAGCAGTGACGACATTTCTCGAAACTATGGCTACACCTTC	CASSDDISRNYGYTF
TRBV7-6	.	TRBJ2-7	.	TGTGCCAGCAGTCGAGAGGTGGAAAACGAGCAGTACTTC	CASSREVENEQYF
TRBV6-5	TRBD1	TRBJ2-1	many	TGTGCCAGCACCTCGGACAGGGGAGGATACAATGAGCAGTTCTTC	CASTSDRGGYNEQFF
TRBV29-1	.	TRBJ2-1	many	TGCAGCGTTGAGGTCGCCACCTCCTACAATGAGCAGTTCTTC	CSVEVATSYNEQFF
TRBV27	TRBD1	TRBJ2-2	many	TGTGCCAGCAAGGGGGCATGGAACACCGGGGAGCTGTTTTTT	CASKGAWNTGELFF
TRBV27	.	TRBJ2-2	.	TGTGCCAGCAGCCCAAGGGAAGCGAACACCGGGGAGCTGTTTTTT	CASSPREANTGELFF
TRBV7-9	.	TRBJ2-1	.	TGTGCCAGCAGCTCGGGCTTTTGGGAGCAGTTCTTC	CASSSGFWEQFF